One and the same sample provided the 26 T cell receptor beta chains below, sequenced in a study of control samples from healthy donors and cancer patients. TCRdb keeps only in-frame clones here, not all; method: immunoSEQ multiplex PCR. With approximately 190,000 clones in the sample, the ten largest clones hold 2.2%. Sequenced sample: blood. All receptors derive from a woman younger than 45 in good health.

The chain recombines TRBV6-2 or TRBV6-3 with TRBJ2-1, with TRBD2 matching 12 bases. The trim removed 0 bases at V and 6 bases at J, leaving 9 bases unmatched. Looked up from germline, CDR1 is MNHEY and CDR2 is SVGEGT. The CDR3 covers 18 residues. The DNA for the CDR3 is TGTGCCAGCAGTTACTCTCAACGAGGGGGACTAGCGGGCAATGAGCAGTTCTTC. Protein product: CASSYSQRGGLAGNEQFF.

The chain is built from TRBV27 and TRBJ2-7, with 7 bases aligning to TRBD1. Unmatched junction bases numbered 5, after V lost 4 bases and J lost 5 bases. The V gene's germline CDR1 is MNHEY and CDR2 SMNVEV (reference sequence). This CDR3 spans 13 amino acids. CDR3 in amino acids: CASSWTGRNEQYF. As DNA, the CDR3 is TGTGCCAGCAGTTGGACAGGAAGAAACGAGCAGTACTTC.

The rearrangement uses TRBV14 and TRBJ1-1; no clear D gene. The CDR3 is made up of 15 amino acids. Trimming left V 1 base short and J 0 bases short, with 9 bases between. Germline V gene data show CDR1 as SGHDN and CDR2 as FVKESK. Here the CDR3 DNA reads TGTGCCAGCAGCCAAGTCACCTCACTGAACACTGAAGCTTTCTTT. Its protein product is CASSQVTSLNTEAFF.

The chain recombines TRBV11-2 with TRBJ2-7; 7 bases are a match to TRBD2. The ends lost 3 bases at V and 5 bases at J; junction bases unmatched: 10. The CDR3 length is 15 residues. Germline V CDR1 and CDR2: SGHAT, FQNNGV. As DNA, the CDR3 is TGTGCCAGCAGCTTTGGGAGGTGGGGAGGGGACGAGCAGTACTTC. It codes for CASSFGRWGGDEQYF.

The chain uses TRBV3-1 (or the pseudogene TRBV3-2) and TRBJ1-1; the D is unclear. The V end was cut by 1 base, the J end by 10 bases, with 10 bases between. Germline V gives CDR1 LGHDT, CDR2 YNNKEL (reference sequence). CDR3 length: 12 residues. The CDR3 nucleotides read TGTGCCAGCAGCCAAGTCGAGGGTAGAGCTTTCTTT. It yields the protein CASSQVEGRAFF.

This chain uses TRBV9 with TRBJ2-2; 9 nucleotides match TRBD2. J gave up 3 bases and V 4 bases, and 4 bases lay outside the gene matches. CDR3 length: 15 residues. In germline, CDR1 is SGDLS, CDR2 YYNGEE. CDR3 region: CASSPGGRDTGELFF. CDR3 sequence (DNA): TGTGCCAGCAGCCCCGGCGGGAGGGACACCGGGGAGCTGTTTTTT.

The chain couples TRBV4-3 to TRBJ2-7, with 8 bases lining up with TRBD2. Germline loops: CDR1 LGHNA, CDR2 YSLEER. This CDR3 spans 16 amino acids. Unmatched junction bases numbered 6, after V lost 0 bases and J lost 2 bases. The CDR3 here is CASSQDFGGGTYEQYF. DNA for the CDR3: TGCGCCAGCAGCCAAGATTTTGGCGGGGGGACCTACGAGCAGTACTTC.

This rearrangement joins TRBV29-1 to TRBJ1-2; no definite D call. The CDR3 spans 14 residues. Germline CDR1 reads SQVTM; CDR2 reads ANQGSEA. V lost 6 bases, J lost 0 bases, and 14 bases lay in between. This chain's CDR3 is CSVLPYGANYGYTF. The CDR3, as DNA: TGCAGCGTCCTTCCGTACGGGGCTAACTATGGCTACACCTTC.

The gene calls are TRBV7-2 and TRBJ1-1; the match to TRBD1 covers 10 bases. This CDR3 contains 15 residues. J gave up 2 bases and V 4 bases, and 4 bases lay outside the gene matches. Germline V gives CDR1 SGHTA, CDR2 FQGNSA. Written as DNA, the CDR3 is TGTGCCAGCAGCTCCCGGGACAGGGGAAACACTGAAGCTTTCTTT. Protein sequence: CASSSRDRGNTEAFF. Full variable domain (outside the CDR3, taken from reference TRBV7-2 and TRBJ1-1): GAGVSQSPSNKVTEKGKDVELRCDPISGHTALYWYRQSLGQGLEFLIYFQGNSAPDKSGLPSDRFSAERTGGSVSTLTIQRTQQEDSAVYLCASSSRDRGNTEAFFGQGTRLTVV.

Here the CDR3 reads CASSSHLTDGINQPQHF. The CDR3 nucleotides are TGTGCCAGTAGTTCGCATTTGACGGACGGGATCAATCAGCCCCAGCATTTT. The V and J genes are TRBV19 and TRBJ1-5; D gene unclear. The germline V and J ends were trimmed by 5 bases and 3 bases, with 20 bases remaining between them. This CDR3 is 17 amino acids long. Germline CDR1 reads LNHDA; CDR2 reads SQIVND (reference sequence). Based on the CDR3 plus reference TRBV19 and TRBJ1-5, the full variable domain is DGGITQSPKYLFRKEGQNVTLSCEQNLNHDAMYWYRQDPGQGLRLIYYSQIVNDFQKGDIAEGYSVSREKKESFPLTVTSAQKNPTAFYLCASSSHLTDGINQPQHFGDGTRLSIL.

CDR3 in DNA: TGTGCCAGCAGTTTTGGGCCCACAGGGGGCGGCAATCAGCCCCAGCATTTT. Translation gives CASSFGPTGGGNQPQHF. The chain couples TRBV27 to TRBJ1-5, with 9 bases matching TRBD1. Looked up from germline, CDR1 is MNHEY and CDR2 is SMNVEV (reference sequence). Trimming at V came to 3 bases and at J to 2 bases, leaving 8 bases not matched to a gene. The CDR3 is 17 residues long.

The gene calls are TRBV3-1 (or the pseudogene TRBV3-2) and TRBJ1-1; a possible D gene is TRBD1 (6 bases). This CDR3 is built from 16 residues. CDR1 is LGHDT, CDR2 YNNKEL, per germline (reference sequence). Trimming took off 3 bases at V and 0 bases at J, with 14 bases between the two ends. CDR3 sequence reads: CASSQPRTVMNTEAFF. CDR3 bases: TGTGCCAGCAGCCAGCCTCGGACAGTTATGAACACTGAAGCTTTCTTT.

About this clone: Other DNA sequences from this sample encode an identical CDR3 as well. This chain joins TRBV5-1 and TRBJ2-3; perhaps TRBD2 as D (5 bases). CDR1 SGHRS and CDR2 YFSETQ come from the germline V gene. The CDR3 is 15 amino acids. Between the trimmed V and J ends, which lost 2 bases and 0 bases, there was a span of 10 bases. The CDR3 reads CASSFRGASTDTQYF. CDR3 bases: TGCGCCAGCAGCTTTCGGGGTGCTAGCACAGATACGCAGTATTTT.

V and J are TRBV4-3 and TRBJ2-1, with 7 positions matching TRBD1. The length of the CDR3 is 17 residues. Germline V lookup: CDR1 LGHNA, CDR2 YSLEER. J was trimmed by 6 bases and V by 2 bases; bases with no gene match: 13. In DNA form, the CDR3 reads TGCGCCAGCAGCCAATCAGGAGTGAAGGGGGCGTTCAATGAGCAGTTCTTC. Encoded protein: CASSQSGVKGAFNEQFF.

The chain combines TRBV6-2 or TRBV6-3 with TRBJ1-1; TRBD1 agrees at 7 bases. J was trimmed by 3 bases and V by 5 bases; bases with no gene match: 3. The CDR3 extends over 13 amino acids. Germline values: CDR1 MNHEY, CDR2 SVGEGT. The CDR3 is CASSDRADTEAFF. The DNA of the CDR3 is TGTGCCAGCAGTGACAGGGCGGACACTGAAGCTTTCTTT.

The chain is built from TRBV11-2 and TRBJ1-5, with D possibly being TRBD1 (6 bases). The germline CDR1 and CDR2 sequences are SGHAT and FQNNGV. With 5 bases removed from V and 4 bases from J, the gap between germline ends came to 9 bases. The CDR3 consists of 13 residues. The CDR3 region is CASSPQGNQPQHF. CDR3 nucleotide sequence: TGTGCCAGCAGCCCCCAGGGGAATCAGCCCCAGCATTTT.

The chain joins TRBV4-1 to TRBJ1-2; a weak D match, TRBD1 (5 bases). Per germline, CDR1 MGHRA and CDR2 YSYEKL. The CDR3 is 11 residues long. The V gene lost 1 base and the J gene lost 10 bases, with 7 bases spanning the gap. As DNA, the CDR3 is TGCGCCAGCAGCCAAGGAGGGGTCTACACCTTC. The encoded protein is CASSQGGVYTF.

The CDR3 DNA reads TGTGCCAGCAGTAACTTCGGGACAGGGGGCTACGAGCAGTACTTC. It is translated as CASSNFGTGGYEQYF. V gene TRBV6-5 combines with J gene TRBJ2-7; 11 nucleotides align to TRBD1. The CDR3 loop spans 15 amino acids. Germline loops: CDR1 MNHEY, CDR2 SVGAGI. Trimming at V came to 5 bases and at J to 3 bases, leaving 6 bases not matched to a gene.

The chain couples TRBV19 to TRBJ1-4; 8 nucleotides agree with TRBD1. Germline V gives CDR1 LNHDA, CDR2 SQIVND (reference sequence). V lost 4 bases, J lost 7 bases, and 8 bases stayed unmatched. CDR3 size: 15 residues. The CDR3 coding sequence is TGTGCCAGTAGTAGAAACAGGGGGTCTTCTGAAAAACTGTTTTTT. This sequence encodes CASSRNRGSSEKLFF.

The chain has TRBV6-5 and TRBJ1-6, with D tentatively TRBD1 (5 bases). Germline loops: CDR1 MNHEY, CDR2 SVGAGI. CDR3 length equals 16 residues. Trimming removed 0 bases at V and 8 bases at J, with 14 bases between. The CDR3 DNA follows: TGTGCCAGCAGTTACTCTTGGGGCAGGGCGGATTCACCCCTCCACTTT. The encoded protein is CASSYSWGRADSPLHF.

CDR3 bases: TGTGCCAGCACGGGACTAGCGGGGGGTCTCTCCTACAATGAGCAGTTCTTC. This codes for CASTGLAGGLSYNEQFF. The gene calls are TRBV5-4 and TRBJ2-1; 15 bases are a match to TRBD2. Germline V gene data show CDR1 as SGHNT and CDR2 as YYREEE (reference sequence). The CDR3 has 17 amino acids. V lost 6 bases and J lost 0; bases outside the gene matches: 4. The full variable domain, completed using reference TRBV5-4 and TRBJ2-1, is ETGVTQSPTHLIKTRGQQVTLRCSSQSGHNTVSWYQQALGQGPQFIFQYYREEENGRGNFPPRFSGLQFPNYSSELNVNALELDDSALYLCASTGLAGGLSYNEQFFGPGTRLTVL.

CDR3 DNA: TGTGCCAGCAGGACCGGAAGTACTGGTGAAGCTTTCTTT. Translation gives CASRTGSTGEAFF. The rearrangement uses TRBV6-5 and TRBJ1-1; D uncertain. CDR3 length: 13 amino acids. V lost 6 bases and J lost 7, with 15 bases in between. In germline, CDR1 is MNHEY, CDR2 SVGAGI.

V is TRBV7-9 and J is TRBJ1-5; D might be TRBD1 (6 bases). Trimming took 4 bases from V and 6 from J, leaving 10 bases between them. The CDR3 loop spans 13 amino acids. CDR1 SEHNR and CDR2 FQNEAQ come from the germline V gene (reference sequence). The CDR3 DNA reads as TGTGCCAGCAGCTACGGACAGCTTCAGCCCCAGCATTTT. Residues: CASSYGQLQPQHF.

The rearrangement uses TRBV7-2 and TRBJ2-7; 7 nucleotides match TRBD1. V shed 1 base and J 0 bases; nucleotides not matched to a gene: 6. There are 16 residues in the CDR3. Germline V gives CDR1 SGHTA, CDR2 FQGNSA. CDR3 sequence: CASSLGDRVSSYEQYF. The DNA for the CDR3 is TGTGCCAGCAGCTTAGGAGACAGGGTTAGCTCCTACGAGCAGTACTTC.

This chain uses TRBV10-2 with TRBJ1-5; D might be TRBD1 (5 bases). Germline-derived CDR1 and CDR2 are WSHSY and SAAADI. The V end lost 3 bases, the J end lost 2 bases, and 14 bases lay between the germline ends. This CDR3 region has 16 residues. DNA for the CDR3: TGCGCCAGCAGTGATCCCCCGACAGCTGGCAATCAGCCCCAGCATTTT. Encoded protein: CASSDPPTAGNQPQHF.

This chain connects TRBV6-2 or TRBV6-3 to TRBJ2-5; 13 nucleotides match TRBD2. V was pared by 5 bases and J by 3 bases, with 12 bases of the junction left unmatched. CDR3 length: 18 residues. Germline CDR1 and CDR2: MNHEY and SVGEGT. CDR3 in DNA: TGTGCCAGCAGTGTAGGGACTAGCGGGGTACCCCTGAAAGAGACCCAGTACTTC. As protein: CASSVGTSGVPLKETQYF.